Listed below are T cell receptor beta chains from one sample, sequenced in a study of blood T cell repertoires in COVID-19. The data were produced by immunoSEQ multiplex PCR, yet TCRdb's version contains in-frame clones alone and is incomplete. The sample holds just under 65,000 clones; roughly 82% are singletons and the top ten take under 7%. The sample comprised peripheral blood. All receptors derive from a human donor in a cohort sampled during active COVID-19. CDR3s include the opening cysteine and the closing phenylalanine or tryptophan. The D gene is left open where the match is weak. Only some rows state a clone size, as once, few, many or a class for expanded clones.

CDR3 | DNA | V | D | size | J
CASSPRQVSTDTQYF | TGTGCCAGCAGCCCCCGACAGGTCTCCACAGATACGCAGTATTTT | TRBV5-4 | - | few | TRBJ2-3
CASSLDPGIPYEQYF | TGCGCCAGCAGCTTGGACCCAGGGATCCCCTACGAGCAGTACTTC | TRBV5-1 | - | few | TRBJ2-7
CASTRDRNTEAFF | TGTGCCAGCACAAGGGACAGAAACACTGAAGCTTTCTTT | TRBV2 | TRBD1 | - | TRBJ1-1
CASSRARGYNEQFF | TGTGCCAGCAGTCGAGCTAGAGGGTACAATGAGCAGTTCTTC | TRBV6-5 | - | - | TRBJ2-1
CASRRTGNTEAFF | TGTGCCAGCAGGAGGACAGGGAACACTGAAGCTTTCTTT | TRBV12-3/TRBV12-4 | TRBD1 | - | TRBJ1-1
CASSLSPTGLGNTIYF | TGTGCCAGCAGCTTGTCTCCAACAGGGTTAGGAAACACCATATATTTT | TRBV5-6 | - | - | TRBJ1-3
CASLTVAGGHNNEQFF | TGTGCCAGCTTAACTGTAGCGGGGGGCCATAACAATGAGCAGTTCTTC | TRBV28 | TRBD2 | - | TRBJ2-1
CASSRDIKTGPDNEQFF | TGCGCCAGCAGCAGAGACATAAAGACAGGTCCGGACAATGAGCAGTTCTTC | TRBV5-1 | - | - | TRBJ2-1
CASSFQQGQGDPDTQYF | TGCGCCAGCAGCTTCCAACAGGGACAGGGGGATCCAGATACGCAGTATTTT | TRBV5-1 | TRBD1 | once | TRBJ2-3
CASSLGGGRDEKLFF | TGTGCCAGCAGCTTGGGGGGAGGGCGAGATGAAAAACTGTTTTTT | TRBV5-5 | - | few | TRBJ1-4
CATSEGGPRTEAFF | TGTGCCACCAGTGAAGGGGGCCCGCGGACTGAAGCTTTCTTT | TRBV24-1 | TRBD1 | - | TRBJ1-1
CASSYAGLAEDYEQYF | TGTGCCAGCAGTTACGCCGGACTAGCGGAGGACTACGAGCAGTACTTC | TRBV6-2/TRBV6-3 | TRBD2 | once | TRBJ2-7
CAWSVGGMGETQYF | TGTGCCTGGAGTGTTGGGGGGATGGGAGAGACCCAGTACTTC | TRBV30 | - | - | TRBJ2-5
CASSTRTANTGELFF | TGCGCCAGCAGCACAAGGACAGCGAACACCGGGGAGCTGTTTTTT | TRBV5-1 | - | few | TRBJ2-2
CASSVRDSNSPLHF | TGTGCCAGCAGTGTCCGGGACAGTAATTCACCCCTCCACTTT | TRBV2 | TRBD1 | few | TRBJ1-6
CAWGGGFYGYTF | TGTGCCTGGGGGGGAGGATTCTATGGCTACACCTTC | TRBV30 | - | - | TRBJ1-2
CASSIDSSYEQYF | TGTGCCAGTAGTATCGACAGCTCCTACGAGCAGTACTTC | TRBV19 | - | few | TRBJ2-7
CASNLDSNYGYTF | TGTGCCAGCAACTTGGACAGTAACTATGGCTACACCTTC | TRBV28 | - | - | TRBJ1-2
CASSVQGAGGGYTF | TGCGCCAGCAGCGTACAGGGGGCAGGCGGAGGCTACACCTTC | TRBV5-1 | TRBD1 | - | TRBJ1-2
CASSLGGVGRVDTEAFF | TGTGCCAGCAGCTTGGGGGGAGTGGGTCGGGTGGACACTGAAGCTTTCTTT | TRBV5-4 | - | - | TRBJ1-1
CASSGPGGHEQYF | TGTGCCAGCAGCGGCCCCGGGGGGCACGAGCAGTACTTC | TRBV9 | - | - | TRBJ2-7
CASSLVTGSAGYTF | TGTGCCAGCAGCTTAGTGACAGGCTCCGCGGGCTACACCTTC | TRBV7-2 | - | - | TRBJ1-2
CASSKSGVGLGNQPQHF | TGTGCCAGTAGTAAATCAGGGGTGGGGTTAGGCAATCAGCCCCAGCATTTT | TRBV19 | - | - | TRBJ1-5
CASSQDLRDRASGNTIYF | TGCGCCAGCAGCCAAGATCTTCGGGACAGGGCCTCTGGAAACACCATATATTTT | TRBV4-3 | TRBD1 | - | TRBJ1-3
CASRPPSGSRSSGANVLTF | TGTGCCAGCAGGCCACCCTCAGGTAGTCGGTCCTCTGGGGCCAACGTCCTGACTTTC | TRBV27 | - | few | TRBJ2-6
CASSRPLRGAAKNIQYF | TGTGCCAGCAGCCGCCCTCTCCGGGGGGCAGCCAAAAACATTCAGTACTTC | TRBV4-2 | - | few | TRBJ2-4
CASSPGEVAWADTQYF | TGCGCCAGCAGCCCTGGAGAGGTAGCGTGGGCAGATACGCAGTATTTT | TRBV5-1 | - | - | TRBJ2-3
CASNPRDRVGETQYF | TGTGCCAGCAACCCGCGCGACAGGGTGGGGGAGACCCAGTACTTC | TRBV28 | TRBD1 | - | TRBJ2-5
CASSTTGRNTEAFF | TGTGCCAGCAGTACTACAGGGAGGAACACTGAAGCTTTCTTT | TRBV2 | - | - | TRBJ1-1
CASSLVQGAETQYF | TGTGCCAGCTCCCTAGTCCAGGGGGCTGAGACCCAGTACTTC | TRBV18 | TRBD1 | - | TRBJ2-5
CSVGAGTSGGETQYF | TGCAGCGTCGGAGCCGGGACTAGCGGGGGAGAGACCCAGTACTTC | TRBV29-1 | TRBD2 | - | TRBJ2-5
CASSFMRLNYGYTF | TGTGCCAGCAGCTTCATGAGATTGAACTATGGCTACACCTTC | TRBV5-6 | - | - | TRBJ1-2
CASSLAPSGGAQETQYF | TGCGCCAGCAGCTTGGCCCCTAGCGGGGGGGCACAAGAGACCCAGTACTTC | TRBV5-1 | TRBD2 | - | TRBJ2-5
CASSELGVKNNEQFF | TGTGCCAGCAGTGAATTGGGAGTTAAAAACAATGAGCAGTTCTTC | TRBV2 | - | - | TRBJ2-1
CASSFLQGGDNEQFF | TGTGCCAGCAGCTTCCTACAGGGGGGGGACAATGAGCAGTTCTTC | TRBV5-4 | - | - | TRBJ2-1
CAWSPGRGLGEAFF | TGTGCCTGGAGTCCGGGCAGGGGGCTGGGTGAAGCTTTCTTT | TRBV30 | TRBD1 | few | TRBJ1-1
CASSSSGQPNQPQHF | TGTGCCAGCAGTTCCTCGGGACAGCCTAATCAGCCCCAGCATTTT | TRBV25-1 | TRBD1 | - | TRBJ1-5
CATGETVNEQFF | TGTGCCACCGGGGAGACGGTCAATGAGCAGTTCTTC | TRBV24-1 | - | - | TRBJ2-1
CASSLDGQGYYQPQHF | TGCGCCAGCAGCTTGGACGGACAGGGTTACTATCAGCCCCAGCATTTT | TRBV5-1 | TRBD1 | - | TRBJ1-5
CASSQVSNQPQHF | TGTGCCAGTAGTCAGGTTAGCAATCAGCCCCAGCATTTT | TRBV19 | - | - | TRBJ1-5
CASSLDFHAGTDTQYF | TGCGCCAGCAGCCTCGACTTCCACGCGGGCACAGATACGCAGTATTTT | TRBV4-1 | - | - | TRBJ2-3
CASSSLKLTGGGQPQHF | TGTGCCAGCAGCTCCCTGAAGCTGACAGGGGGGGGACAGCCCCAGCATTTT | TRBV5-6 | TRBD1 | once | TRBJ1-5
CAISRGGNQETQYF | TGTGCCATCAGCCGGGGGGGAAACCAAGAGACCCAGTACTTC | TRBV10-3 | TRBD2 | - | TRBJ2-5
CASSPGSEGTQYF | TGTGCCAGCAGCCCAGGAAGTGAAGGGACCCAGTACTTC | TRBV11-2 | - | once | TRBJ2-5
CASSKARLNNYGYTF | TGTGCCAGTAGTAAGGCCAGACTGAATAACTATGGCTACACCTTC | TRBV19 | - | - | TRBJ1-2
CASSLGRHWDSPLHF | TGTGCCAGCAGCTTAGGAAGACACTGGGATTCACCCCTCCACTTT | TRBV11-2 | - | - | TRBJ1-6
CASSLGSKTQYF | TGTGCCAGCAGTTTGGGGAGCAAGACCCAGTACTTC | TRBV28 | - | once | TRBJ2-5
CASSMTSGAINEQFF | TGTGCCAGCAGTATGACTAGCGGGGCGATCAATGAGCAGTTCTTC | TRBV6-2/TRBV6-3 | TRBD2 | - | TRBJ2-1
CASSSGTSEGREQFF | TGTGCCAGCAGCTCGGGGACTAGTGAAGGGCGTGAGCAGTTCTTC | TRBV11-2 | TRBD2 | medium-sized | TRBJ2-1